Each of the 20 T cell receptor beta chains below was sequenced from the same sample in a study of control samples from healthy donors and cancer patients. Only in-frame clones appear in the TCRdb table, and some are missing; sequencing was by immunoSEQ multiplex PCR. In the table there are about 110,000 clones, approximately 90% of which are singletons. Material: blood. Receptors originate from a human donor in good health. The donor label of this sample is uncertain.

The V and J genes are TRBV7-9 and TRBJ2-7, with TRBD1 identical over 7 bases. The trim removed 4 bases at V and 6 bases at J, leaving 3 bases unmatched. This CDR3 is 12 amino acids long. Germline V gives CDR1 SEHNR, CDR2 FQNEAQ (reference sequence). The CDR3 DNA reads TGTGCCAGCAGCTCCACAGGGGTCGAGCAGTACTTC. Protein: CASSSTGVEQYF.

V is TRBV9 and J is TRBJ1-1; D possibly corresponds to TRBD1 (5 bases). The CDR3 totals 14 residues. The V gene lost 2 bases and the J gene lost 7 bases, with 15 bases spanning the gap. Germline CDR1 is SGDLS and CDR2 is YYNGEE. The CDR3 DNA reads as TGTGCCAGCAGCGTTGTTTCCACCGGGGGTGAAGCTTTCTTT. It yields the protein CASSVVSTGGEAFF.

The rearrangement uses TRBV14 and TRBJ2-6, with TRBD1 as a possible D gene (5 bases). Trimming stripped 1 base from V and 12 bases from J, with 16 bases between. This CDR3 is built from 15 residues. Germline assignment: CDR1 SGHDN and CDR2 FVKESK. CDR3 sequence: CASSQAPGQLGVLTF. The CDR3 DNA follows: TGTGCCAGCAGCCAAGCCCCTGGACAACTTGGCGTCCTGACTTTC. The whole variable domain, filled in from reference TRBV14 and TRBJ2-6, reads EAGVTQFPSHSVIEKGQTVTLRCDPISGHDNLYWYRRVMGKEIKFLLHFVKESKQDESGMPNNRFLAERTGGTYSTLKVQPAELEDSGVYFCASSQAPGQLGVLTFGAGSRLTVL.

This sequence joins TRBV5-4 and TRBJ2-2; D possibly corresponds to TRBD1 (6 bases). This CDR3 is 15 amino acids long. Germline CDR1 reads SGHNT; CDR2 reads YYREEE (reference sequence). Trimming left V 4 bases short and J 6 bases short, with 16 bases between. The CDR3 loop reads CASSLQGSGPGELFF. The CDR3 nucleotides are TGTGCCAGCAGCCTACAGGGAAGTGGTCCCGGGGAGCTGTTTTTT.

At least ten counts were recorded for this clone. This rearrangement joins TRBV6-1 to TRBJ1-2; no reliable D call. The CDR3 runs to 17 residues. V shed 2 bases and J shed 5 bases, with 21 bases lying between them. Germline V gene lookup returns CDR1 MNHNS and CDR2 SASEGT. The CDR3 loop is CASSESARGLGNYGYTF. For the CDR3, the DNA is TGTGCCAGCAGTGAATCGGCCAGAGGATTGGGTAATTATGGCTACACCTTC.

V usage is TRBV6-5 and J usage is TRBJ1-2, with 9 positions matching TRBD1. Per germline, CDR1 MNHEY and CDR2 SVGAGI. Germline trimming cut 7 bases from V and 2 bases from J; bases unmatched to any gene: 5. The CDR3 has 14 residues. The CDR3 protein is CASTTGQGNYGYTF. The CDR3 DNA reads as TGTGCCAGCACCACAGGACAGGGGAACTATGGCTACACCTTC.

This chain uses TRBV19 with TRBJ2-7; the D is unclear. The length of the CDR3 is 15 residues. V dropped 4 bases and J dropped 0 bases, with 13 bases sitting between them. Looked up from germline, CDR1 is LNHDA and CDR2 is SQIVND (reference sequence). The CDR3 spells CASSRIGGISYEQYF. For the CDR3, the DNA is TGTGCCAGTAGTAGAATAGGTGGCATCTCCTACGAGCAGTACTTC.

CDR3 DNA: TGTGCCAGTAGTATGACAGTGAACACCGGGGAGCTGTTTTTT. Its translation: CASSMTVNTGELFF. The V call is TRBV19, the J call TRBJ2-2, with D perhaps TRBD1 (5 bases). The CDR3 sequence is 14 residues long. Germline V lookup: CDR1 LNHDA, CDR2 SQIVND (reference sequence). Trimming left V 3 bases short and J 1 base short, with 6 bases between.

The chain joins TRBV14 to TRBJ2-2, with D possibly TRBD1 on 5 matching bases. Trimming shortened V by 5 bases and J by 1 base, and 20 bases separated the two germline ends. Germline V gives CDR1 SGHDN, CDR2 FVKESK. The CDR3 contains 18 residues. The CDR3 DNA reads TGTGCCAGCAGCATATACAGTATACAGGCCCTGAACACCGGGGAGCTGTTTTTT. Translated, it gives CASSIYSIQALNTGELFF.

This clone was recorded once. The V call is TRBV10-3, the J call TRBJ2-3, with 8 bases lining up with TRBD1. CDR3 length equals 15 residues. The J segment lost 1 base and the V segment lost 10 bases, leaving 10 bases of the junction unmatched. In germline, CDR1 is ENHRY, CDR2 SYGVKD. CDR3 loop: CASGQGLAGTDTQYF. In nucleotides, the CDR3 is TGTGCCAGCGGACAGGGCCTGGCCGGCACAGATACGCAGTATTTT.

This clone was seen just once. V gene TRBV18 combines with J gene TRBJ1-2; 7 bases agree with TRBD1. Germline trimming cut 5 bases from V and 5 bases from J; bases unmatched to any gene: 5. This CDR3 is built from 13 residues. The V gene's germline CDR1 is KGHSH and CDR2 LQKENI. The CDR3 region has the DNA TGTGCCAGCTCAGACAGGGCCGATTATGGCTACACCTTC. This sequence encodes CASSDRADYGYTF. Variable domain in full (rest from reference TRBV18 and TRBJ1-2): NAGVMQNPRHLVRRRGQEARLRCSPMKGHSHVYWYRQLPEEGLKFMVYLQKENIIDESGMPKERFSAEFPKEGPSILRIQQVVRGDSAAYFCASSDRADYGYTFGSGTRLTVV.

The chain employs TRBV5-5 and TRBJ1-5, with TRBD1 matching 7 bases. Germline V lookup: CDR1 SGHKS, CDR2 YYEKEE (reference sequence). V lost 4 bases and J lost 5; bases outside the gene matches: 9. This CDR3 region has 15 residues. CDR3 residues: CASSPEGQTHQPQHF. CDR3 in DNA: TGTGCCAGCAGCCCCGAGGGACAGACCCATCAGCCCCAGCATTTT.

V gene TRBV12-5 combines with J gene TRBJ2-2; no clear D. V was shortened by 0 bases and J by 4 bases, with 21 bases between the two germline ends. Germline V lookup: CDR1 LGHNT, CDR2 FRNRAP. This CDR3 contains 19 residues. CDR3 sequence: CASGLVASDIQPFTGELFF. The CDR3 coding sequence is TGTGCTAGTGGTTTGGTCGCCTCAGACATCCAGCCCTTCACCGGGGAGCTGTTTTTT.

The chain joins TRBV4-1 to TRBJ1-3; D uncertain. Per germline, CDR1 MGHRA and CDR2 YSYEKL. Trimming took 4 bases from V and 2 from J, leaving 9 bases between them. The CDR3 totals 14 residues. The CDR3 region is CASSPTSAGNTIYF. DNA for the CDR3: TGCGCCAGCAGCCCAACGAGTGCTGGAAACACCATATATTTT.

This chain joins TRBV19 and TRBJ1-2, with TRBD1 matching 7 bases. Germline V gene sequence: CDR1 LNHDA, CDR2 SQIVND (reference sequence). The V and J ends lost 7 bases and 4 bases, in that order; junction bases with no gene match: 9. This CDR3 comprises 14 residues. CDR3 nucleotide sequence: TGTGCCAGTACCGACAGGGTGATCGGCTATGGCTACACCTTC. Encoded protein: CASTDRVIGYGYTF.

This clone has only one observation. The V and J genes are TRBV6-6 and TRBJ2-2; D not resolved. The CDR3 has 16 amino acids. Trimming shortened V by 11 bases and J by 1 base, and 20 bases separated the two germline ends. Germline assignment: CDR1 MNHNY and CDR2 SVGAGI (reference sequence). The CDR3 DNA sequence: TGTGCCGCCCGCCGCCAGGAGCCCCTGAACACCGGGGAGCTGTTTTTT. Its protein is CAARRQEPLNTGELFF.

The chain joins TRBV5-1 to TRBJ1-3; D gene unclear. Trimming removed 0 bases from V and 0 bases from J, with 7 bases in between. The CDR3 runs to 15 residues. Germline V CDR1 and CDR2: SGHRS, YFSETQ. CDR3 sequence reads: CASSLGGDSGNTIYF. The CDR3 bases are TGCGCCAGCAGCTTGGGTGGAGACTCTGGAAACACCATATATTTT.

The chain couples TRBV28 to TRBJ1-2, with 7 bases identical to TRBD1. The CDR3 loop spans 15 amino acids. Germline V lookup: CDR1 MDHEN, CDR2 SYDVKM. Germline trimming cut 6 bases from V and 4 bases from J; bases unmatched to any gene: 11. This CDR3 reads CASSPEPDRVYGYTF. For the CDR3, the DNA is TGTGCCAGCAGCCCCGAACCCGACAGGGTCTATGGCTACACCTTC.

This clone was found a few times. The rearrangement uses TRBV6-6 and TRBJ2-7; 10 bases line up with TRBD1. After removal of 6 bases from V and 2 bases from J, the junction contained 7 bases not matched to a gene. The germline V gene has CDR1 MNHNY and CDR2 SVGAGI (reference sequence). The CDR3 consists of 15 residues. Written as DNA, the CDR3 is TGTGCCAGCAGCACAGGGACAGGGGCGGCCTACGAGCAGTACTTC. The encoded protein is CASSTGTGAAYEQYF.

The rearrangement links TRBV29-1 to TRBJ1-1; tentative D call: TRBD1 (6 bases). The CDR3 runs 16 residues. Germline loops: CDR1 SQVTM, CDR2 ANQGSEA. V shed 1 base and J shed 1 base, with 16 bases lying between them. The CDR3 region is CSVEGPRGGTNTEAFF. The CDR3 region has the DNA TGCAGCGTTGAAGGGCCAAGGGGGGGAACGAACACTGAAGCTTTCTTT.